Below, 30 T cell receptor beta chains from the same sample are listed, as sequenced in a study of blood T cells in healthy people across ages (dated by TCRdb to between 2014 and 2016). The library was built by means of 5' RACE. Sequencing relied on an Illumina HiSeq 2500. A second PCR of about 6 to 11 cycles was run with a J-beta primer mix and a sample-barcoded 5' primer. Using fastp at Q25 and MiXCR, TCRdb reprocessed the public reads and kept productive beta chains. Rows merge per CDR3 protein into single entries with the most common DNA and genes. This sample comprises hundreds of thousands of distinct CDR3 sequences, roughly 40% of them detected only once. Under 15% of the sample belongs to the ten largest clones. Material: blood. Every receptor here comes from a young man in good health.

This clonotype was counted only a few times. The chain is built from TRBV5-6 and TRBJ2-7, with D unresolved. Per germline, CDR1 SGHDT and CDR2 YYEEEE. The CDR3 is 15 residues long. Trimming shortened V by 1 base and J by 0 bases, and 11 bases separated the two germline ends. The CDR3 DNA follows: TGTGCCAGCAGCTTGAAGGGCAGGAACTCCTACGAGCAGTACTTC. The encoded protein is CASSLKGRNSYEQYF. Drawing the rest from reference TRBV5-6 and TRBJ2-7, the complete variable domain is DAGVTQSPTHLIKTRGQQVTLRCSPKSGHDTVSWYQQALGQGPQFIFQYYEEEERQRGNFPDRFSGHQFPNYSSELNVNALLLGDSALYLCASSLKGRNSYEQYFGPGTRLTVT.

This clonotype was counted between two and nine times. CDR3 coding DNA: TGTGCCAGCAGCTTGAGGAGGGGAAGCTCACCCCTCCACTTT. Its translation: CASSLRRGSSPLHF. V usage is TRBV7-2 and J usage is TRBJ1-6; possible D gene TRBD1, 5 bases. The CDR3 covers 14 residues. The germline gives CDR1 SGHTA, CDR2 FQGNSA. V was cut by 3 bases and J by 10 bases, with 13 bases left in between.

This clonotype was seen repeatedly, ten times or more. The V gene is TRBV12-3 or TRBV12-4, the J gene TRBJ2-5, with D unclear. Trimming removed 4 bases from V and 5 bases from J, with 8 bases in between. CDR3 size: 12 residues. The CDR3 here is CASSSVGETQYF. As DNA, the CDR3 is TGTGCCAGCAGTTCTGTAGGGGAGACCCAGTACTTC.

This clonotype has a handful of counts. CDR3 sequence: CSASPTRDRGWDTQYF. CDR3 DNA sequence: TGCAGTGCTAGCCCGACCAGGGACAGGGGGTGGGATACGCAGTATTTT. The V and J genes are TRBV20-1 and TRBJ2-3, with 11 bases aligning to TRBD1. This CDR3 is built from 16 residues. CDR1 DFQATT and CDR2 SNEGSKA come from the germline V gene (reference sequence). V shed 3 bases, J shed 6 bases, and the junction held 11 bases outside the gene matches.

The CDR3 sequence is CASSETAEGAGLVGETQYF. The CDR3 region has the DNA TGTGCCAGCAGTGAAACGGCGGAAGGAGCGGGACTAGTGGGAGAGACCCAGTACTTC. V gene TRBV6-1 combines with J gene TRBJ2-5; TRBD2 matches 8 bases. After removal of 2 bases from V and 4 bases from J, the junction contained 18 bases not matched to a gene. Germline-derived CDR1 and CDR2 are MNHNS and SASEGT. The length of the CDR3 is 19 residues.

CDR3 residues: CAISKGLAGLQETQYF. The CDR3 nucleotides read TGTGCCATCAGTAAGGGACTAGCGGGGCTTCAAGAGACCCAGTACTTC. The V call is TRBV10-3, the J call TRBJ2-5; 13 nucleotides agree with TRBD2. CDR3 length: 16 amino acids. Germline CDR1 reads ENHRY; CDR2 reads SYGVKD. J lost 2 bases, V lost 5 bases, and 5 bases had no gene match.

The rearrangement uses TRBV9 and TRBJ1-2, with 7 nucleotides matching TRBD1. CDR1 is SGDLS, CDR2 YYNGEE, per germline. V gave up 0 bases and J gave up 7 bases; unmatched junction bases: 15. This CDR3 contains 17 residues. Written as DNA, the CDR3 is TGTGCCAGCAGCGTAGAGAGGGGGCCGGTTGGTTCGGGTGGCTACACCTTC. It translates to CASSVERGPVGSGGYTF. The full variable domain, completed using reference TRBV9 and TRBJ1-2, is DSGVTQTPKHLITATGQRVTLRCSPRSGDLSVYWYQQSLDQGLQFLIQYYNGEERAKGNILERFSAQQFPDLHSELNLSSLELGDSALYFCASSVERGPVGSGGYTFGSGTRLTVV.

Worth noting for this clonotype: A read error may be the cause here, since a much bigger clone is one base away. The chain combines TRBV12-3 or TRBV12-4 with TRBJ1-2, with TRBD1 matching over 8 bases. The junction had 3 bases not matched to a gene; V was cut back by 5 bases and J by 1 base. This CDR3 has 14 amino acids. CDR3 coding DNA: TGTGCCAGCAGTCGGACAGGGAATAACTATGGCTACACCTTC. Translated, it gives CASSRTGNNYGYTF.

There are many counts of this clonotype. This chain connects TRBV7-2 to TRBJ2-1, with TRBD2 identical over 8 bases. CDR1 is SGHTA, CDR2 FQGNSA, per germline. The CDR3 totals 16 residues. The trim removed 2 bases at V and 0 bases at J, leaving 3 bases unmatched. The CDR3 is CASSLSGGLSYNEQFF. The CDR3 coding sequence is TGTGCCAGCAGCTTAAGCGGGGGCCTCTCCTACAATGAGCAGTTCTTC.

This clonotype appeared once. The V call is TRBV12-3 or TRBV12-4, the J call TRBJ2-3; D possibly corresponds to TRBD1 (5 bases). V lost 5 bases and J lost 5, with 11 bases in between. The CDR3 has 13 residues. The DNA of the CDR3 is TGTGCCAGCAGTCTCAGGGTTTTAGATACGCAGTATTTT. This translates into CASSLRVLDTQYF.

The V call is TRBV4-1, the J call TRBJ2-7, with TRBD2 matching 10 bases. The CDR3 is made up of 17 amino acids. The junction had 5 bases not matched to a gene; V was cut back by 0 bases and J by 0 bases. Germline V gene data show CDR1 as MGHRA and CDR2 as YSYEKL. The CDR3: CASSQDVERGGSYEQYF. DNA of the CDR3: TGCGCCAGCAGCCAAGATGTCGAGCGGGGGGGCTCCTACGAGCAGTACTTC.

This chain links TRBV10-3 with TRBJ1-5; TRBD1 matches at 7 bases. Germline lookup yields CDR1 ENHRY and CDR2 SYGVKD. This CDR3 spans 15 amino acids. V gave up 6 bases and J gave up 3 bases; unmatched junction bases: 8. In DNA, the CDR3 is TGTGCCATCAGCCCGGGACAGAACTCCAATCAGCCCCAGCATTTT. As protein: CAISPGQNSNQPQHF.

This clonotype turned up a few times. The chain is built from TRBV9 and TRBJ1-2; D ambiguous. V was trimmed by 3 bases and J by 6 bases, leaving 21 bases between them. This CDR3 is built from 16 residues. Germline CDR1 is SGDLS and CDR2 is YYNGEE. DNA for the CDR3: TGTGCCAGCAGCGGAGGACCCCTGGGCAGGATGGATGGCTACACCTTC. This gives the protein CASSGGPLGRMDGYTF.

The CDR3 reads CASSLDGVVGTDTQYF. The CDR3 coding sequence is TGTGCCAGCAGTTTAGATGGGGTGGTGGGCACAGATACGCAGTATTTT. V and J are TRBV12-3 or TRBV12-4 and TRBJ2-3, with no clear D. V was shortened by 1 base and J by 1 base, with 12 bases between the two germline ends. This CDR3 region has 16 residues.

The chain links TRBV5-1 to TRBJ2-5, with 7 positions matching TRBD2. The germline V gene encodes CDR1 SGHRS and CDR2 YFSETQ. The CDR3 loop spans 15 amino acids. J gave up 7 bases and V 4 bases, and 13 bases lay outside the gene matches. In nucleotides, the CDR3 is TGCGCCAGCAGCGCGGGCTTTGGCGGGAGAGGGACCCAGTACTTC. Its protein is CASSAGFGGRGTQYF.

The CDR3 region has the DNA TGTGCCATCAGCGGGACGGAAGCAGTCCAAGAGACCCAGTACTTC. This translates into CAISGTEAVQETQYF. The J gene is TRBJ2-5, the V gene TRBV10-3; D may match TRBD1 or TRBD2 (5 bases each). V was shortened by 6 bases and J by 1 base, with 15 bases between the two germline ends. CDR1 is ENHRY, CDR2 SYGVKD, per germline. This CDR3 spans 15 amino acids.

This clonotype was picked up many times. CDR3 residues: CSARDQESGGYTF. CDR3 sequence (DNA): TGCAGTGCTAGAGATCAGGAATCAGGTGGCTACACCTTC. This chain uses TRBV20-1 with TRBJ1-2; D gene uncertain. The CDR3 sequence is 13 residues long. Germline-derived CDR1 and CDR2 are DFQATT and SNEGSKA (reference sequence). V shed 0 bases and J shed 7 bases, with 12 bases lying between them.

This clonotype has only a few counts. The genes are TRBV12-3 or TRBV12-4 and TRBJ2-1, with 11 bases lining up with TRBD2. The end of the DNA fits TRBJ2-7 better, so the J call may be wrong. There are 15 residues in the CDR3. As DNA, the CDR3 is TGTGCCAGCAACCTAGCGGGGGGCCCCTACAATGAGCAGTACTTC. It translates to CASNLAGGPYNEQYF.

This clonotype came up a few times. The chain carries TRBV2 and TRBJ2-5; D might be TRBD1 (6 bases). Germline-derived CDR1 and CDR2 are SNHLY and FYNNEI. Trimming left V 7 bases short and J 1 base short, with 19 bases between. The length of the CDR3 is 16 residues. The CDR3 loop reads CASTQTGFLTQETQYF. DNA of the CDR3: TGTGCCAGCACTCAAACAGGGTTCTTGACCCAAGAGACCCAGTACTTC.

The rearrangement uses TRBV28 and TRBJ1-1; maybe TRBD1 (6 bases). V was pared by 5 bases and J by 0 bases, with 13 bases between. Germline V gene lookup returns CDR1 MDHEN and CDR2 SYDVKM. This CDR3 region has 15 residues. The CDR3 protein is CASSTTGLMNTEAFF. CDR3 DNA: TGTGCCAGCAGTACCACAGGGCTGATGAACACTGAAGCTTTCTTT.

This rearrangement joins TRBV7-3 to TRBJ1-6, with D unresolved. Between the trimmed V and J ends, which lost 0 bases and 7 bases, there was a span of 10 bases. The CDR3 length is 15 residues. Germline V gene sequence: CDR1 SGHTA, CDR2 FQGTGA. The DNA for the CDR3 is TGTGCCAGCAGCTTAACTGGGAGTCGAAATTCACCCCTCCACTTT. It translates to CASSLTGSRNSPLHF.

This sequence joins TRBV5-1 and TRBJ2-7, with D hard to call. The J call may be wrong; the DNA end is better matched by TRBJ2-5. The CDR3 totals 14 residues. Germline V lookup: CDR1 SGHRS, CDR2 YFSETQ. CDR3 sequence reads: CASSSDVRLETQYF. CDR3 bases: TGCGCCAGCAGCAGTGATGTGAGGTTGGAGACCCAGTACTTC.

This chain joins TRBV3-1 and TRBJ2-7; 7 bases are a match to TRBD1. This CDR3 has 15 amino acids. With V trimmed by 4 bases and J by 7 bases, 13 bases remained unmatched. Germline V gene lookup returns CDR1 LGHDT and CDR2 YNNKEL (reference sequence). The CDR3, as DNA: TGTGCCAGCAGCCTAAACAGGGGTCCGGGCAATGAGCAGTACTTC. This translates into CASSLNRGPGNEQYF.

The gene calls are TRBV7-2 and TRBJ1-2, with a possible D match to TRBD1 (6 bases). V was pared by 5 bases and J by 6 bases, with 16 bases between. CDR1 SGHTA and CDR2 FQGNSA come from the germline V gene. CDR3 length: 14 amino acids. CDR3 amino acids: CASSTPGQNHGYTF. CDR3 bases: TGTGCCAGCAGCACGCCGGGACAAAACCATGGCTACACCTTC.

The chain joins TRBV14 to TRBJ1-1, with TRBD1 as a possible D gene (5 bases). V gave up 4 bases and J gave up 10 bases, with 13 bases separating them. Germline lookup yields CDR1 SGHDN and CDR2 FVKESK. This CDR3 has 12 residues. Here the CDR3 reads CASSPFPGGAFF. DNA for the CDR3: TGTGCCAGCAGCCCTTTCCCTGGGGGAGCTTTCTTT. The entire variable domain, with the rest obtained from reference TRBV14 and TRBJ1-1, is as follows: EAGVTQFPSHSVIEKGQTVTLRCDPISGHDNLYWYRRVMGKEIKFLLHFVKESKQDESGMPNNRFLAERTGGTYSTLKVQPAELEDSGVYFCASSPFPGGAFFGQGTRLTVV.

This clonotype was detected once. A much bigger clone sits one base away, suggesting this may be a read error. The chain uses TRBV12-3 or TRBV12-4 and TRBJ2-5; weak D call: TRBD2 (6 bases). V dropped 8 bases and J dropped 11 bases, with 30 bases sitting between them. This CDR3 is built from 16 residues. The CDR3 here is CASWGSGKFPYNEQYF. The CDR3, as DNA: TGTGCCAGCTGGGGTAGCGGAAAATTCCCCTACAATGAGCAGTACTTC.

This chain connects TRBV10-3 to TRBJ2-1; 8 bases align to TRBD1. The CDR3 is 16 residues long. Germline trimming cut 0 bases from V and 9 bases from J; bases unmatched to any gene: 10. Germline V gene lookup returns CDR1 ENHRY and CDR2 SYGVKD. The CDR3 loop is CAISESTGQEESEQFF. The CDR3 DNA follows: TGTGCCATCAGTGAGTCAACGGGACAGGAGGAGAGTGAGCAGTTCTTC.

In this sample, this clonotype turned up once. The V gene is TRBV2, the J gene TRBJ1-1, with unresolved D. CDR1 is SNHLY, CDR2 FYNNEI, per germline. V was pared by 4 bases and J by 6 bases, with 15 bases between. This CDR3 is built from 14 residues. The CDR3 is CASSVEVSASEAFF. CDR3 nucleotide sequence: TGTGCCAGCAGTGTAGAGGTTTCGGCATCTGAAGCTTTCTTT.

This clonotype has only a few counts. The CDR3 region is CASSLGAVGETQYF. The CDR3 coding sequence is TGTGCCAGCAGTCTGGGGGCCGTGGGCGAGACCCAGTACTTC. This chain joins TRBV6-6 and TRBJ2-5; D possibly corresponds to TRBD1 (6 bases). Germline assignment: CDR1 MNHNY and CDR2 SVGAGI (reference sequence). The CDR3 sequence is 14 residues long. V dropped 5 bases and J dropped 5 bases, with 15 bases sitting between them.

This clonotype turned up a few times. The genes are TRBV6-2 or TRBV6-3 and TRBJ1-5, with D hard to call. Looked up from germline, CDR1 is MNHEY and CDR2 is SVGEGT. There are 14 residues in the CDR3. Trimming pared 8 bases from V and 0 bases from J, leaving 11 bases between. CDR3 residues: CASVGGNSNQPQHF. The CDR3 nucleotides are TGTGCCAGCGTCGGAGGTAATAGCAATCAGCCCCAGCATTTT.